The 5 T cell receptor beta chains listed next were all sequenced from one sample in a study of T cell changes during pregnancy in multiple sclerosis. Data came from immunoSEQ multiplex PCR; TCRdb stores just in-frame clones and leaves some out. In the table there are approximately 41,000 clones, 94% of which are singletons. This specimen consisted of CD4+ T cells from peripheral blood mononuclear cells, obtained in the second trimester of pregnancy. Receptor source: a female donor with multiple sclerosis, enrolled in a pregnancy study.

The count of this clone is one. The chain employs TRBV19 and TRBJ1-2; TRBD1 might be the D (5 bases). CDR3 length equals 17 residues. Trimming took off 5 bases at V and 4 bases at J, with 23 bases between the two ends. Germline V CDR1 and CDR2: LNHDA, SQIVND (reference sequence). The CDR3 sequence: CASSPPGRRGGGYGYTF. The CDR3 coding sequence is TGTGCCAGTAGTCCCCCCGGGCGGCGGGGCGGGGGCTATGGCTACACCTTC.

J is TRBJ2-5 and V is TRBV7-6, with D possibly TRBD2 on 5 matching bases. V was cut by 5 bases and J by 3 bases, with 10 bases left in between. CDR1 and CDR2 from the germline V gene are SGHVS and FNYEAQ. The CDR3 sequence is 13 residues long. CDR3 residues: CASSRGREETQYF. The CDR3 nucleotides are TGTGCCAGCAGCCGAGGGAGAGAAGAGACCCAGTACTTC.

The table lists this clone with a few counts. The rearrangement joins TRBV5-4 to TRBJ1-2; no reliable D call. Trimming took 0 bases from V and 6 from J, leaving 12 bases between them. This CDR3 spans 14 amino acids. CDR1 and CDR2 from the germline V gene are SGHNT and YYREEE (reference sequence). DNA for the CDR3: TGTGCCAGCAGCTTGGCGGGTAACGGTGATGGCTACACCTTC. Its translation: CASSLAGNGDGYTF.

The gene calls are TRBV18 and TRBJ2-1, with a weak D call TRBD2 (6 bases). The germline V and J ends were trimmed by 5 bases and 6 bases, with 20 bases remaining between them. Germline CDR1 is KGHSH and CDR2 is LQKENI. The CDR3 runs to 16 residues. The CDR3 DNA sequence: TGTGCCAGCTCATCTACCGTCCGCGGGGCCCTCAATGAGCAGTTCTTC. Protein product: CASSSTVRGALNEQFF.

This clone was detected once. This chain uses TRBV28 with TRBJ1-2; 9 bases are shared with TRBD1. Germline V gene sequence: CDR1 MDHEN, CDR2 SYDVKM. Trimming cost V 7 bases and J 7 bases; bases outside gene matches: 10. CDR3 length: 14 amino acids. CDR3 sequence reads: CASILQGAGAGYTF. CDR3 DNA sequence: TGTGCCAGCATCCTACAGGGGGCAGGGGCTGGCTACACCTTC.